The clone carrying this T cell receptor beta chain was recorded many times. Antigen specificity is unknown. The data were obtained in a study of CD8 T cells in ankylosing spondylitis. Study-level findings and limits: As reported, disease-linked clones showed significant enrichment in matched ankylosing spondylitis synovial fluid. Eight highly homologous variants made up a TCR beta motif, and this motif appeared characteristic of ankylosing spondylitis blood. Disease-linked clones, CD8+, were relatively rare in peripheral blood.

Construction of TCR beta libraries was performed using quantitative 5'-RACE with molecular barcodes. TCRdb itself ran the 5' RACE reads through MiXCR, one entry per CDR3 protein. The data hold around 770,000 distinct CDR3 sequences, with 15% to 20% observed a single time. The CDR3 is 13 residues long. The V end was cut by 2 bases, the J end by 0 bases, with 4 bases between. Germline V gene data show CDR1 as SGHKS and CDR2 as YYEKEE (reference sequence). The source of this sequence is a male donor with ankylosing spondylitis. The specimen sequenced was blood, either unsorted or a sorted T cell fraction (not recorded which). J is TRBJ2-3 and V is TRBV5-5, with D unresolved. The CDR3 here is CASSFGSTDTQYF. CDR3 bases: TGTGCCAGCAGCTTTGGGAGCACAGATACGCAGTATTTT.